This TCR beta chain was identified during a study of CD8+ T cells in alopecia areata. Alopecia areata patients had lesional scalp punch biopsies and peripheral blood taken from them. From germline, CDR1 is MGHRA and CDR2 YSYEKL. The CDR3 totals 14 residues. In each case, RNA was isolated and then reverse transcribed into cDNA as the sequencing template. TCRdb keeps only in-frame clones here, not all; method: immunoSEQ multiplex PCR. The sample records about 70,000 clones, under 55% being singletons. In the case of this clone: The junction differs from germline at one of its ends, possibly a read error.

This TCR came from a human donor with alopecia areata. The sample was CD8+ T cells sorted from blood, taken at week 0. The genes are TRBV4-1 and TRBJ2-2; TRBD1 matches 7 bases. The CDR3 nucleotides read TGCGCCAGCAGTCAAGACAGGGCCACCGGGGAGCTGTTTTTT. This encodes CASSQDRATGELFF.